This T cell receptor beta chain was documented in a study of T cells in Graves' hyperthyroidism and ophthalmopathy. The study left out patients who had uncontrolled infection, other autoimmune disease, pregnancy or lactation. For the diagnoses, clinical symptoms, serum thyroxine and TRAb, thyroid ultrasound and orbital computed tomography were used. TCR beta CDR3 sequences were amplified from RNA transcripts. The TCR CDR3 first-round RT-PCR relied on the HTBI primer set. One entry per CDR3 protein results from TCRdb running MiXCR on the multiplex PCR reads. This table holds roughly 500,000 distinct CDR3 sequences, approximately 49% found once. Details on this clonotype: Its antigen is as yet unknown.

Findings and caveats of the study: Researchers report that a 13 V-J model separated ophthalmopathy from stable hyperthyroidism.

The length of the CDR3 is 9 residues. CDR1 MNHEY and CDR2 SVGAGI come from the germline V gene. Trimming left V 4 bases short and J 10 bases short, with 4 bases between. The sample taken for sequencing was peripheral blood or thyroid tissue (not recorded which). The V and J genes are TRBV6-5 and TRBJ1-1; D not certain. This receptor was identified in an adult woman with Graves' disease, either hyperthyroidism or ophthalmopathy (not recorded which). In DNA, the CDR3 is TGTGCCAGCAGTTGGACAGCTTTCTTT. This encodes CASSWTAFF.